Given below is one TCR beta chain in context. Its specificity is unknown. The PCR had 60 Vbeta and 13 Jbeta primers. Produced via immunoSEQ multiplex PCR; TCRdb's table is partial and in-frame only. The table includes about 160,000 clones, 80% detected once. These data are taken from a study of cytomegalovirus exposure and HLA in healthy donors. Study observations and caveats: Association of a missense DCLRE1C variant with TCR beta V- and J-gene trimming was reported in a later analysis. In a later analysis, parvovirus B19, influenza, CMV and Epstein-Barr virus appeared linked to several top co-occurrence clusters. Researchers reported that a few CMV-associated chains were confirmed in vitro as CMV antigen-specific. Reportedly, a later analysis found an Asian-associated ancestry cluster had fewer N-insertions than the approximately 600-donor mean.

CDR3 size: 15 residues. The trim removed 4 bases at V and 5 bases at J, leaving 2 bases unmatched. CDR1 is MDHEN and CDR2 is SYDVKM in the germline V gene. The source material was PBMCs. The sequence was obtained from a man under 40 in good health and CMV-seronegative. The V call is TRBV28, the J call TRBJ1-6; 10 nucleotides align to TRBD1. The CDR3 reads CASSSGTGDNSPLHF. The CDR3 region has the DNA TGTGCCAGCAGTTCCGGGACAGGGGATAATTCACCCCTCCACTTT.